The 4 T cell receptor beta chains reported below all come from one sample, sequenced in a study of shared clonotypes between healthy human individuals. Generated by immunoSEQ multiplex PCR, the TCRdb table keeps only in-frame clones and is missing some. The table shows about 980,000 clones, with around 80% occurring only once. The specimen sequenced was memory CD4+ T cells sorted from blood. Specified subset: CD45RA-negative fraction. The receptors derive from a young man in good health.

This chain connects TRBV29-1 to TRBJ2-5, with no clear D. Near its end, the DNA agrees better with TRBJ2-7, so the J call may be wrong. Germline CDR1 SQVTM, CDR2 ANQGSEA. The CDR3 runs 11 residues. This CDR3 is CSVGMNYEQYF. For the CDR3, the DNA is TGCAGCGTCGGAATGAACTACGAGCAGTACTTC.

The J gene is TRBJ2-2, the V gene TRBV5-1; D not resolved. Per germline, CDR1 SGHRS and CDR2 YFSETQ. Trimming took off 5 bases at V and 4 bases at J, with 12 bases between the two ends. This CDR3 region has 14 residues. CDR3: CASRFRLITGELFF. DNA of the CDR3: TGCGCCAGCAGGTTCAGATTAATCACCGGGGAGCTGTTTTTT.

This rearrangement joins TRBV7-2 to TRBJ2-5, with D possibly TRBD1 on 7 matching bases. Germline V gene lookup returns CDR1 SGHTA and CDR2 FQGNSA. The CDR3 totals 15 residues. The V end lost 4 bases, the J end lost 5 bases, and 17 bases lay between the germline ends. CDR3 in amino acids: CASSSSPGGHETQYF. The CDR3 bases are TGTGCCAGCAGCTCCTCCCCAGGGGGGCACGAGACCCAGTACTTC. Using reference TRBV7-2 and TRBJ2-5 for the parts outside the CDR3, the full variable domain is GAGVSQSPSNKVTEKGKDVELRCDPISGHTALYWYRQSLGQGLEFLIYFQGNSAPDKSGLPSDRFSAERTGGSVSTLTIQRTQQEDSAVYLCASSSSPGGHETQYFGPGTRLLVL.

DNA for the CDR3: TGTGCCTGGAATCAGGCCAACTATGGCTACACCTTC. It is translated as CAWNQANYGYTF. The V and J genes are TRBV30 and TRBJ1-2; D unclear. Trimming took off 4 bases at V and 2 bases at J, with 8 bases between the two ends. Looked up from germline, CDR1 is GTSNPN and CDR2 is SVGIG (reference sequence). CDR3 length: 12 amino acids. Filled out from reference TRBV30 and TRBJ1-2, the complete variable domain reads SQTIHQWPATLVQPVGSPLSLECTVEGTSNPNLYWYRQAAGRGLQLLFYSVGIGQISSEVPQNLSASRPQDRQFILSSKKLLLSDSGFYLCAWNQANYGYTFGSGTRLTVV.